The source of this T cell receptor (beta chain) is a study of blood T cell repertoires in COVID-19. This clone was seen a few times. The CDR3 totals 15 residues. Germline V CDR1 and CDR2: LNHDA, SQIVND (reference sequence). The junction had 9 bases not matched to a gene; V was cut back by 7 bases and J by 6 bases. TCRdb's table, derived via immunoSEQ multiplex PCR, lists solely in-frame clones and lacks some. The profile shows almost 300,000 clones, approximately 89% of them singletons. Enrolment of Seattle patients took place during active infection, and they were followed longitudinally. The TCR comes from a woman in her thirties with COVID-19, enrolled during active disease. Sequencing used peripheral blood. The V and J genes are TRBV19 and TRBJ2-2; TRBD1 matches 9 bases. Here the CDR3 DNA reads TGTGCCAGTAACCTTCACAGGGGGCGCCCCGGGGAGCTGTTTTTT. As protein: CASNLHRGRPGELFF.